Below are 3 T cell receptor beta chains sequenced from a single sample in a study of cytotoxic CD8 clonotypes in ibrutinib-treated CLL. TCRdb's table, derived via immunoSEQ multiplex PCR, lists solely in-frame clones and lacks some. The sample lists tens of thousands of clones; around 80% were seen once. This specimen was PBMCs, taken at disease progression, from a patient treated with ibrutinib. Receptors originate from a human donor with chronic lymphocytic leukemia.

The V and J genes are TRBV19 and TRBJ2-5; D tentatively reads TRBD1 or TRBD2 (5 bases each). The CDR3 is 13 amino acids. Germline CDR1 and CDR2: LNHDA and SQIVND (reference sequence). Trimming shortened V by 3 bases and J by 11 bases, and 16 bases separated the two germline ends. In nucleotides, the CDR3 is TGTGCCAGTAGTATGGTCAGGGCCCGGGAACAGTACTTC. Its protein product is CASSMVRAREQYF.

This rearrangement joins TRBV6-4 to TRBJ2-1; D perhaps matches TRBD2 (5 bases). The germline V gene has CDR1 MRHNA and CDR2 SNTAGT. CDR3 length equals 15 residues. V gave up 0 bases and J gave up 0 bases, with 6 bases separating them. CDR3 residues: CASSDSEGSYNEQFF. The CDR3 coding sequence is TGTGCCAGCAGTGACTCTGAGGGCTCCTACAATGAGCAGTTCTTC.

This clone was counted only a few times. The chain carries TRBV19 and TRBJ1-6, with D possibly matching TRBD1 (5 bases). This CDR3 comprises 13 residues. CDR1 LNHDA and CDR2 SQIVND come from the germline V gene (reference sequence). Between the trimmed V and J ends, which lost 6 bases and 4 bases, there was a span of 7 bases. CDR3 bases: TGTGCCAGTAGCCGACAGTATAATTCACCCCTCCACTTT. Translated, it gives CASSRQYNSPLHF.